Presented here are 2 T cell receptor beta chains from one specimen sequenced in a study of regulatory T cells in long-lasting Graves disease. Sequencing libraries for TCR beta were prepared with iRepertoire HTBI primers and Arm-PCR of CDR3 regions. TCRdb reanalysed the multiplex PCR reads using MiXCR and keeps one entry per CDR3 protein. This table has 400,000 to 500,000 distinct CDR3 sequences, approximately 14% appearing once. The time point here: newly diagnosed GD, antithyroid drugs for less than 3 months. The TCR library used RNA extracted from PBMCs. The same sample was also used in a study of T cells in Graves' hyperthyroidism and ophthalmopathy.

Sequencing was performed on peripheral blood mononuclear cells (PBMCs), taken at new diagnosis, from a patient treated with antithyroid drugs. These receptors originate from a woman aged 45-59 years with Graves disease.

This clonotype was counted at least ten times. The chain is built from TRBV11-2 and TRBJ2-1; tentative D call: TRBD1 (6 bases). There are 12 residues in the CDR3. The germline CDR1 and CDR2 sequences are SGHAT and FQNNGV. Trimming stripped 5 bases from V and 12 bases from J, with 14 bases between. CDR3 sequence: CASSLLGQRQFF. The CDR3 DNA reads TGTGCCAGCAGCCTCCTAGGACAGCGGCAGTTCTTC.

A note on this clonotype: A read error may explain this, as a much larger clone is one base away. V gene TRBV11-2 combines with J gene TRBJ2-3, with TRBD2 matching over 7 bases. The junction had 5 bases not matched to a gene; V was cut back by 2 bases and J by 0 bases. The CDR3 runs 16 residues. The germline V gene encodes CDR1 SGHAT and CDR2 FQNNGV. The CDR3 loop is CASSLSPSGSTDTQYF. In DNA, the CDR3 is TGTGCCAGCAGCTTATCGCCTAGCGGAAGCACAGATACGCAGTATTTT.